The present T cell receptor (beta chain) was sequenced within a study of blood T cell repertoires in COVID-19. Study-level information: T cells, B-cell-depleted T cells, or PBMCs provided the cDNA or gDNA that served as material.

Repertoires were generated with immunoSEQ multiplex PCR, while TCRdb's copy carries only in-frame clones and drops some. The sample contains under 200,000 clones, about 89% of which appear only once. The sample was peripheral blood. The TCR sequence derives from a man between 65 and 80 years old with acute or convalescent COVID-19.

The CDR3 protein is CASSQVEGRDEQFF. As DNA, the CDR3 is TGTGCCAGCAGCCAAGTGGAAGGGCGGGATGAGCAGTTCTTC. The chain has TRBV3-1 (or the pseudogene TRBV3-2) and TRBJ2-1, with D perhaps matching TRBD2 (5 bases). Trimming took off 1 base at V and 8 bases at J, with 12 bases between the two ends. This CDR3 is 14 amino acids long. The V gene's germline CDR1 is LGHDT and CDR2 YNNKEL (reference sequence).